These T cell receptor beta chains were read from a single sample in a study of blood T cell repertoires in COVID-19. Sequenced by immunoSEQ multiplex PCR; TCRdb stores in-frame clones only, minus some. The sample comprises hundreds of thousands of clones, 85% to 90% of which are singletons, and around 4.3% rests with the top ten. The sequenced material came from PBMCs or T cells enriched from blood (not recorded which). The receptors were gathered from a woman under 30 with acute COVID-19. CDR3s include the opening cysteine and the closing phenylalanine or tryptophan. The D gene is left open where the match is weak. Expanded clones are given a class, and other clones once, few, many or no size at all.

TRBJ1-2 | TRBV19 | - | - | 13 | CASSIVPPRGYTF | TGTGCCAGTAGTATAGTCCCTCCGCGGGGCTACACCTTC
TRBJ1-1 | TRBV3-1/TRBV3-2 | - | - | 15 | CASSQAEARYTEAFF | TGTGCCAGCAGCCAAGCAGAGGCAAGGTACACTGAAGCTTTCTTT
TRBJ2-7 | TRBV2 | - | - | 11 | CASRELAEQYF | TGTGCCAGCAGGGAACTAGCAGAGCAGTACTTC
TRBJ1-2 | TRBV2 | - | - | 10 | CASQQKGYTF | TGTGCCAGCCAACAGAAGGGCTACACCTTC
TRBJ2-1 | TRBV5-1 | once | TRBD2 | 17 | CASSSLSTSGSVGEQFF | TGCGCCAGCAGCTCTTTATCGACTAGCGGGTCGGTGGGTGAGCAGTTCTTC
TRBJ2-7 | TRBV9 | - | - | 15 | CASSAGLGGLYEQYF | TGTGCCAGCAGCGCTGGACTGGGGGGTCTTTACGAGCAGTACTTC
TRBJ1-2 | TRBV28 | - | TRBD1 | 15 | CASSPGDRPNYGYTF | TGTGCCAGCAGTCCAGGGGACAGACCAAACTATGGCTACACCTTC
TRBJ2-7 | TRBV5-1 | once | TRBD1 | 14 | CASNGQGGMYEQYF | TGCGCCAGCAACGGACAGGGTGGGATGTACGAGCAGTACTTC
TRBJ2-5 | TRBV19 | once | TRBD2 | 14 | CASSMSVGGETQYF | TGTGCCAGTAGTATGAGTGTGGGGGGGGAGACCCAGTACTTC
TRBJ2-7 | TRBV28 | - | - | 15 | CASSQALKSSYEQYF | TGTGCCAGCAGTCAAGCCCTCAAGAGCTCCTACGAGCAGTACTTC
TRBJ1-1 | TRBV2 | - | TRBD1 | 13 | CASMDRENTEAFF | TGTGCCAGCATGGACAGGGAGAACACTGAAGCTTTCTTT
TRBJ2-2 | TRBV24-1 | - | TRBD1 | 13 | CATTGTDTGELFF | TGTGCCACCACTGGGACAGATACGGGGGAGCTGTTTTTT
TRBJ2-1 | TRBV7-3 | - | TRBD2 | 15 | CASSSLAASYNEQFF | TGTGCCAGCAGCTCCCTAGCGGCTTCCTACAATGAGCAGTTCTTC
TRBJ1-2 | TRBV28 | once | - | 13 | CASSFIRAGGYTF | TGTGCCAGCAGTTTTATCAGGGCGGGGGGCTACACCTTC
TRBJ1-2 | TRBV7-8 | - | TRBD1 | 15 | CASSLALTGRGGYTF | TGTGCCAGCAGCTTAGCCCTGACAGGGAGAGGTGGCTACACCTTC
TRBJ1-3 | TRBV9 | once | TRBD1 | 18 | CASSVRDRVDRSGNTIYF | TGTGCCAGCAGCGTAAGGGACAGGGTCGATAGGTCTGGAAACACCATATATTTT
TRBJ2-3 | TRBV30 | - | TRBD2 | 17 | CAWRYAPGTRFTDTQYF | TGTGCCTGGAGATACGCTCCCGGGACTAGGTTCACAGATACGCAGTATTTT
TRBJ2-1 | TRBV10-3 | - | TRBD2 | 13 | CAIRRTSDNEQFF | TGTGCCATCAGGAGGACTAGCGACAATGAGCAGTTCTTC
TRBJ2-7 | TRBV27 | - | - | 14 | CASGGVGSFYEQYF | TGTGCCAGCGGCGGGGTGGGCAGCTTCTACGAGCAGTACTTC
TRBJ2-5 | TRBV5-1 | once | TRBD2 | 16 | CASSLGLAGGRETQYF | TGCGCCAGCAGCTTGGGCCTAGCGGGAGGGCGAGAGACCCAGTACTTC
TRBJ1-2 | TRBV12-3/TRBV12-4 | - | - | 12 | CASSFTNYGYTF | TGTGCCAGCAGTTTTACTAACTATGGCTACACCTTC
TRBJ2-3 | TRBV27 | - | - | 14 | CASSLSLFLNTQYF | TGTGCCAGCAGTTTATCGCTATTCTTAAATACGCAGTATTTT
TRBJ1-4 | TRBV19 | - | - | 16 | CASSIQGIMTNEKLFF | TGTGCCAGTAGTATCCAGGGGATCATGACTAATGAAAAACTGTTTTTT
TRBJ2-1 | TRBV6-4 | - | - | 15 | CASSMTRNTYNEQFF | TGTGCCAGCTCCATGACTAGAAACACTTACAATGAGCAGTTCTTC
TRBJ1-1 | TRBV28 | - | - | 15 | CASSRSWGPNTEAFF | TGTGCCAGCAGTCGATCATGGGGGCCCAACACTGAAGCTTTCTTT
TRBJ2-5 | TRBV15 | - | TRBD2 | 14 | CATSRVGTSPTQYF | TGTGCCACCAGCAGAGTCGGGACTAGCCCAACCCAGTACTTC
TRBJ1-1 | TRBV12-3/TRBV12-4 | - | TRBD1 | 12 | CASSSQGVGAFF | TGTGCCAGCAGTTCACAGGGGGTCGGGGCTTTCTTT
TRBJ1-4 | TRBV5-1 | - | - | 16 | CASSRGTVATNEKLFF | TGCGCCAGCAGCCGGGGGACCGTTGCAACTAATGAAAAACTGTTTTTT
TRBJ2-2 | TRBV6-1 | few | TRBD2 | 17 | CASSEHRGRPQGGELFF | TGTGCCAGCAGTGAACATCGCGGGAGGCCCCAGGGAGGGGAGCTGTTTTTT
TRBJ1-4 | TRBV19 | - | - | 15 | CASSTYRSTNEKLFF | TGTGCCAGTAGTACGTACAGGTCAACTAATGAAAAACTGTTTTTT
TRBJ1-2 | TRBV7-2 | - | - | 15 | CASSLSQLANYGYTF | TGTGCCAGCAGCTTATCACAACTAGCTAACTATGGCTACACCTTC
TRBJ2-7 | TRBV29-1 | - | TRBD2 | 16 | CSVPGTSGRVPDEQYF | TGCAGCGTCCCCGGGACTAGCGGGAGGGTCCCGGACGAGCAGTACTTC
TRBJ1-1 | TRBV5-3 | - | TRBD1 | 15 | CARNGRQGVGTEAFF | TGTGCCAGAAACGGAAGACAGGGTGTGGGTACTGAAGCTTTCTTT
TRBJ1-1 | TRBV7-9 | - | - | 17 | CASSSMTRIALNTEAFF | TGTGCCAGCAGCTCGATGACGCGGATAGCCCTGAACACTGAAGCTTTCTTT
TRBJ2-5 | TRBV10-3 | - | TRBD2 | 17 | CAISGTSGRTPQETQYF | TGTGCCATCAGCGGGACTAGCGGGAGAACGCCACAAGAGACCCAGTACTTC
TRBJ2-7 | TRBV10-3 | - | TRBD2 | 15 | CAISDPGLVEYEQYF | TGTGCCATCAGTGATCCGGGACTAGTCGAATACGAGCAGTACTTC
TRBJ2-1 | TRBV30 | - | TRBD1 | 13 | CAWSAGQGALQFF | TGTGCCTGGAGCGCGGGACAGGGGGCTCTTCAGTTCTTC
TRBJ2-1 | TRBV11-2 | - | - | 15 | CASSLEVGSYNEQFF | TGTGCCAGCAGCTTAGAGGTCGGTTCCTACAATGAGCAGTTCTTC
TRBJ1-1 | TRBV4-1 | - | TRBD1 | 13 | CASSQDRGTEAFF | TGCGCCAGCAGCCAGGACAGGGGGACTGAAGCTTTCTTT
TRBJ2-1 | TRBV28 | - | TRBD1 | 15 | CASSFDRGSYNEQFF | TGTGCCAGCAGTTTCGACAGGGGATCCTACAATGAGCAGTTCTTC
TRBJ1-5 | TRBV3-1/TRBV3-2 | - | - | 15 | CASSQGWDTYQPQHF | TGTGCCAGCAGCCAAGGTTGGGACACCTATCAGCCCCAGCATTTT
TRBJ2-1 | TRBV2 | - | TRBD2 | 13 | CATAAGVHNEQFF | TGTGCCACGGCAGCGGGAGTGCACAATGAGCAGTTCTTC
TRBJ2-7 | TRBV20-1 | - | TRBD1 | 17 | CSASFFSYGTGAYEQYF | TGCAGTGCTAGTTTTTTTTCCTACGGGACAGGGGCGTACGAGCAGTACTTC